This T cell receptor (beta chain) was identified during a study of blood T cell repertoires in COVID-19. Whole-study context: The United States, Italy and Spain were the sources of the acute and convalescent COVID-19 samples. T cells, B-cell-depleted T cells, or PBMCs provided the cDNA or gDNA that served as material.

The CDR3 has 15 amino acids. The germline V gene has CDR1 LGHNA and CDR2 YSLEER. V was trimmed by 4 bases and J by 5 bases, leaving 15 bases between them. How the authors handled the data: Amplification with reference gene primers provided the estimates of nucleated cell counts. The protocol was immunoSEQ multiplex PCR, while the TCRdb copy is restricted to in-frame clones and leaves out a portion. V and J calls and clone size come straight from that table; D and trimming were deduced from the DNA. The data show under 35,000 clones, roughly 80% seen once. This TCR was recovered from an elderly man with acute or convalescent COVID-19. Sequenced: peripheral blood. The chain is built from TRBV4-3 and TRBJ1-5; D might be TRBD1 (6 bases). The CDR3 loop reads CASSLDTGSDQPQHF. The CDR3 bases are TGCGCCAGCAGCCTAGACACAGGGTCGGATCAGCCCCAGCATTTT.